Listed here are 31 T cell receptor beta chains from one sample, sequenced in a study of OX40 agonist ivuxolimab in advanced cancers. TCRdb's copy holds only in-frame clones and misses some; the assay was immunoSEQ multiplex PCR. The table includes roughly 46,000 clones, approximately 91% detected once. Specimen: CD4+ or CD8+ T cells sorted from blood, collected in a trial of the OX40 agonist ivuxolimab. Source of these receptors: an adult with an advanced solid tumor such as melanoma, head and neck, liver or kidney cancer.

This chain connects TRBV7-9 to TRBJ2-7; TRBD2 matches 10 bases. Germline values: CDR1 SEHNR, CDR2 FQNEAQ (reference sequence). The V gene end was trimmed by 5 bases and the J gene end by 6 bases; junction bases not matched to a gene: 1. The CDR3 is 12 amino acids. CDR3: CASSSGRGEQYF. The DNA for the CDR3 is TGTGCCAGCAGCAGCGGGAGGGGCGAGCAGTACTTC. Based on the CDR3 plus reference TRBV7-9 and TRBJ2-7, the full variable domain is DTGVSQNPRHKITKRGQNVTFRCDPISEHNRLYWYRQTLGQGPEFLTYFQNEAQLEKSRLLSDRFSAERPKGSFSTLEIQRTEQGDSAMYLCASSSGRGEQYFGPGTRLTVT.

The gene calls are TRBV27 and TRBJ1-1; 8 bases align to TRBD1. CDR3 length equals 17 residues. Germline lookup yields CDR1 MNHEY and CDR2 SMNVEV (reference sequence). V gave up 7 bases and J gave up 4 bases; unmatched junction bases: 17. The DNA of the CDR3 is TGTGCCAGCACTCTAATCGGGGCAGGGGGCAAGAGCACTGAAGCTTTCTTT. This gives the protein CASTLIGAGGKSTEAFF.

As regards this clone: Other nucleotide sequences in the sample specify the same CDR3. This chain uses TRBV6-6 with TRBJ2-1, with 12 positions matching TRBD1. CDR1 MNHNY and CDR2 SVGAGI come from the germline V gene (reference sequence). The junction had 7 bases not matched to a gene; V was cut back by 9 bases and J by 7 bases. This CDR3 is 14 amino acids long. CDR3 nucleotide sequence: TGTGCCAGTACCTCGGGACAGGGGGCGAATGAGCAGTTCTTC. Its protein is CASTSGQGANEQFF.

This sequence joins TRBV19 and TRBJ2-7; TRBD2 matches 9 bases. The CDR3 loop spans 15 amino acids. The germline V gene encodes CDR1 LNHDA and CDR2 SQIVND (reference sequence). V lost 7 bases and J lost 1; bases outside the gene matches: 8. The CDR3: CASTTGLASSYEQYF. CDR3 bases: TGTGCCAGTACCACCGGACTAGCGAGTTCCTACGAGCAGTACTTC. Complete variable domain (other parts from reference TRBV19 and TRBJ2-7): DGGITQSPKYLFRKEGQNVTLSCEQNLNHDAMYWYRQDPGQGLRLIYYSQIVNDFQKGDIAEGYSVSREKKESFPLTVTSAQKNPTAFYLCASTTGLASSYEQYFGPGTRLTVT.

This chain connects TRBV7-2 to TRBJ2-7; 11 bases are a match to TRBD2. CDR1 and CDR2 (germline): SGHTA, FQGNSA. This CDR3 has 15 residues. The junction had 2 bases not matched to a gene; V was cut back by 2 bases and J by 2 bases. CDR3 loop: CASSLLAGGTYEQYF. DNA of the CDR3: TGTGCCAGCAGCTTACTAGCGGGAGGCACCTACGAGCAGTACTTC. The full variable domain, completed using reference TRBV7-2 and TRBJ2-7, is GAGVSQSPSNKVTEKGKDVELRCDPISGHTALYWYRQSLGQGLEFLIYFQGNSAPDKSGLPSDRFSAERTGGSVSTLTIQRTQQEDSAVYLCASSLLAGGTYEQYFGPGTRLTVT.

This chain connects TRBV14 to TRBJ2-7, with D maybe TRBD1 (6 bases). V was shortened by 5 bases and J by 0 bases, with 8 bases between the two germline ends. Germline assignment: CDR1 SGHDN and CDR2 FVKESK. This CDR3 has 13 residues. The CDR3 region has the DNA TGTGCCAGCAGCAGACAGGACTCCTACGAGCAGTACTTC. Translating it yields CASSRQDSYEQYF.

Only one count was recorded for this clone. The chain employs TRBV4-3 and TRBJ2-7; the D gene is possibly TRBD2 (5 bases). The germline gives CDR1 LGHNA, CDR2 YSLEER. The germline V and J ends were trimmed by 3 bases and 3 bases, with 12 bases remaining between them. This CDR3 spans 14 amino acids. The CDR3 DNA reads as TGCGCCAGCAGCCAGAGCGGCGGCAGCTACGAGCAGTACTTC. This encodes CASSQSGGSYEQYF.

The chain is built from TRBV9 and TRBJ2-2; 8 nucleotides match TRBD2. CDR1 and CDR2 (germline): SGDLS, YYNGEE. The CDR3 is 18 amino acids. Losses at the gene ends were 4 bases for V and 0 bases for J; bases not matched to a gene: 11. The CDR3 DNA is TGTGCCAGCAGCACCCCCCCCAGCGGGGGCCCGAACACCGGGGAGCTGTTTTTT. Protein product: CASSTPPSGGPNTGELFF. The full variable domain, completed using reference TRBV9 and TRBJ2-2, is DSGVTQTPKHLITATGQRVTLRCSPRSGDLSVYWYQQSLDQGLQFLIQYYNGEERAKGNILERFSAQQFPDLHSELNLSSLELGDSALYFCASSTPPSGGPNTGELFFGEGSRLTVL.

The CDR3 protein is CASSLVIYRVGNSPLHF. The CDR3, as DNA: TGTGCCAGCAGCTTAGTGATATACAGGGTTGGGAATTCACCCCTCCACTTT. The chain employs TRBV7-2 and TRBJ1-6; D possibly corresponds to TRBD1 (6 bases). Trimming removed 1 base from V and 7 bases from J, with 17 bases in between. The CDR3 is 17 residues long. The V gene's germline CDR1 is SGHTA and CDR2 FQGNSA.

The chain joins TRBV4-3 to TRBJ2-3; 7 positions match TRBD2. The CDR3 spans 17 residues. CDR1 and CDR2 from the germline V gene are LGHNA and YSLEER. V dropped 0 bases and J dropped 0; count of bases not matched to a gene: 6. The CDR3 reads CASSQDPAGMSTDTQYF. CDR3 sequence (DNA): TGCGCCAGCAGCCAAGATCCAGCGGGAATGAGCACAGATACGCAGTATTTT.

This chain links TRBV10-3 with TRBJ2-3; 11 nucleotides agree with TRBD2. Germline V CDR1 and CDR2: ENHRY, SYGVKD. Trimming took 6 bases from V and 1 from J; bases not matched to a gene: 3. The CDR3 loop spans 15 amino acids. CDR3 residues: CAISALAGGTDTQYF. Here the CDR3 DNA reads TGTGCCATCAGCGCACTAGCGGGGGGCACAGATACGCAGTATTTT.

V and J are TRBV15 and TRBJ2-7, with 9 bases aligning to TRBD1. The CDR3 is made up of 15 amino acids. The trim removed 5 bases at V and 1 base at J, leaving 6 bases unmatched. The germline V gene encodes CDR1 LNHNV and CDR2 YYDKDF (reference sequence). The CDR3, as DNA: TGTGCCACCAGCGGGGGGACAGGGCAGTCCTACGAGCAGTACTTC. This sequence encodes CATSGGTGQSYEQYF.

The chain combines TRBV7-3 with TRBJ2-3, with D unclear. The CDR3 spans 14 residues. V lost 2 bases and J 0 bases, leaving 6 bases between the germline ends. Germline-derived CDR1 and CDR2 are SGHTA and FQGTGA. CDR3 in DNA: TGTGCCAGCAGCTTAGAAGGGAGCACAGATACGCAGTATTTT. Translation gives CASSLEGSTDTQYF.

This sequence joins TRBV2 and TRBJ1-6; TRBD1 aligns across 7 bases. The CDR3 consists of 15 residues. The germline V gene encodes CDR1 SNHLY and CDR2 FYNNEI. The junction had 7 bases not matched to a gene; V was cut back by 3 bases and J by 8 bases. This CDR3 is CASSEAGGKYSPLHF. The CDR3 nucleotides read TGTGCCAGCAGTGAGGCAGGGGGAAAGTATTCACCCCTCCACTTT. Looking up the rest from reference TRBV2 and TRBJ1-6 gives the full variable domain: EPEVTQTPSHQVTQMGQEVILRCVPISNHLYFYWYRQILGQKVEFLVSFYNNEISEKSEIFDDQFSVERPDGSNFTLKIRSTKLEDSAMYFCASSEAGGKYSPLHFGNGTRLTVT.

The chain is built from TRBV30 and TRBJ2-7; D ambiguous. Germline V CDR1 and CDR2: GTSNPN, SVGIG (reference sequence). This CDR3 contains 12 residues. V shed 2 bases and J shed 0 bases, with 5 bases lying between them. The CDR3 nucleotides read TGTGCCTGGAGTACGGACTCCTACGAGCAGTACTTC. As protein: CAWSTDSYEQYF.

The chain has TRBV10-3 and TRBJ2-2; 9 bases map to TRBD1. Trimming at V came to 4 bases and at J to 4 bases, leaving 7 bases not matched to a gene. The CDR3 length is 16 residues. Germline-derived CDR1 and CDR2 are ENHRY and SYGVKD. CDR3 amino acids: CAISATGGGITGELFF. As DNA, the CDR3 is TGTGCCATCAGTGCGACAGGGGGAGGTATCACCGGGGAGCTGTTTTTT.

This chain joins TRBV27 and TRBJ2-7, with D perhaps matching TRBD1 (5 bases). The V gene lost 4 bases and the J gene lost 1 base, with 14 bases spanning the gap. Germline CDR1 MNHEY, CDR2 SMNVEV (reference sequence). This CDR3 has 15 residues. CDR3: CASSSEPGFSYEQYF. CDR3 in DNA: TGTGCCAGCAGTTCAGAACCAGGGTTTTCCTACGAGCAGTACTTC.

This sequence joins TRBV13 and TRBJ1-1; D gene uncertain. The germline CDR1 and CDR2 sequences are PRHDT and FYEKMQ (reference sequence). V dropped 0 bases and J dropped 4 bases, with 0 bases sitting between them. This CDR3 has 11 residues. CDR3 sequence (DNA): TGTGCCAGCAGCTTAGGCACTGAAGCTTTCTTT. It encodes CASSLGTEAFF.

This chain uses TRBV5-6 with TRBJ1-2; 10 bases line up with TRBD1. This CDR3 region has 15 residues. CDR1 and CDR2 (germline): SGHDT, YYEEEE. Trimming took 3 bases from V and 4 from J; bases not matched to a gene: 6. CDR3 bases: TGTGCCAGCAGCTGGGGGACAGGGGACGGCTATGGCTACACCTTC. Translating it yields CASSWGTGDGYGYTF.

V is TRBV9 and J is TRBJ2-7, with TRBD2 matching 10 bases. This CDR3 contains 16 residues. Germline V lookup: CDR1 SGDLS, CDR2 YYNGEE. V lost 0 bases, J lost 2 bases, and 5 bases stayed unmatched. CDR3: CASSVVASGSPYEQYF. As DNA, the CDR3 is TGTGCCAGCAGCGTAGTGGCTAGCGGGAGCCCCTACGAGCAGTACTTC. The variable domain in full, with the rest retrieved from reference TRBV9 and TRBJ2-7, is DSGVTQTPKHLITATGQRVTLRCSPRSGDLSVYWYQQSLDQGLQFLIQYYNGEERAKGNILERFSAQQFPDLHSELNLSSLELGDSALYFCASSVVASGSPYEQYFGPGTRLTVT.

This sequence joins TRBV11-1 and TRBJ2-7; D not certain. The CDR3 loop spans 11 amino acids. Germline V gene data show CDR1 as SGHAT and CDR2 as FQDESV (reference sequence). The V end lost 5 bases, the J end lost 3 bases, and 5 bases lay between the germline ends. The CDR3 is CASSPHYEQYF. CDR3 sequence (DNA): TGTGCCAGCAGCCCCCACTACGAGCAGTACTTC.

This sequence joins TRBV28 and TRBJ2-7, with D tentatively TRBD2 (6 bases). Germline V gene sequence: CDR1 MDHEN, CDR2 SYDVKM. Between the trimmed V and J ends, which lost 2 bases and 4 bases, there was a span of 12 bases. The CDR3 is made up of 14 amino acids. The CDR3 sequence: CASSLGLATYEQYF. For the CDR3, the DNA is TGTGCCAGCAGTTTAGGGCTAGCGACGTACGAGCAGTACTTC. The entire variable domain, with the rest obtained from reference TRBV28 and TRBJ2-7, is as follows: DVKVTQSSRYLVKRTGEKVFLECVQDMDHENMFWYRQDPGLGLRLIYFSYDVKMKEKGDIPEGYSVSREKKERFSLILESASTNQTSMYLCASSLGLATYEQYFGPGTRLTVT.

CDR3 DNA sequence: TGCGCCAGCAGCCAGGGGACTAGCGGGGGACCCACCGGGGAGCTGTTTTTT. Residues: CASSQGTSGGPTGELFF. This rearrangement joins TRBV4-3 to TRBJ2-2; TRBD2 matches at 14 bases. Germline assignment: CDR1 LGHNA and CDR2 YSLEER. Unmatched junction bases numbered 4, after V lost 3 bases and J lost 4 bases. The CDR3 length is 17 residues.

This clone was recorded a few times. The rearrangement links TRBV4-1 to TRBJ1-1; D remains unclear. V lost 1 base, J lost 6 bases, and 6 bases lay in between. The CDR3 length is 12 residues. Germline values: CDR1 MGHRA, CDR2 YSYEKL. The CDR3 here is CASSQGASEAFF. CDR3 DNA: TGCGCCAGCAGCCAAGGGGCATCTGAAGCTTTCTTT.

Of note for this clone: Germline is not matched at one junction end, which may reflect a read error. The rearrangement uses TRBV9 and TRBJ2-2; 13 bases are shared with TRBD2. Germline V gene sequence: CDR1 SGDLS, CDR2 YYNGEE. The CDR3 contains 16 residues. The CDR3: CASSAGLAGEHRGAVF. The CDR3 region has the DNA TGTGCCAGCAGCGCAGGACTAGCGGGGGAACACCGGGGAGCTGTTTTT.

The chain links TRBV28 to TRBJ2-3; D not certain. V gave up 3 bases and J gave up 0 bases, with 13 bases separating them. The CDR3 is 16 residues long. Germline-derived CDR1 and CDR2 are MDHEN and SYDVKM. The CDR3 loop is CASSFPTRTSTDTQYF. CDR3 DNA: TGTGCCAGCAGTTTCCCGACTCGTACTAGCACAGATACGCAGTATTTT.

DNA for the CDR3: TGTGCCAGCAGTTCACAGATAGGCTACGAGCAGTACTTC. The encoded protein is CASSSQIGYEQYF. The chain joins TRBV27 to TRBJ2-7, with D hard to call. There are 13 residues in the CDR3. Germline values: CDR1 MNHEY, CDR2 SMNVEV (reference sequence). V was clipped by 4 bases and J by 3 bases, with 10 bases between them.

This rearrangement joins TRBV4-1 to TRBJ2-2; D is uncertain. CDR3 length: 17 amino acids. Germline V gene data show CDR1 as MGHRA and CDR2 as YSYEKL. Trimming stripped 0 bases from V and 0 bases from J, with 11 bases between. The CDR3 is CASSQEAGRANTGELFF. The CDR3 nucleotides read TGCGCCAGCAGCCAAGAAGCAGGTCGCGCGAACACCGGGGAGCTGTTTTTT.

The chain carries TRBV28 and TRBJ1-1; TRBD1 is a possible D gene (5 bases). CDR1 is MDHEN and CDR2 is SYDVKM in the germline V gene. The CDR3 covers 15 residues. Trimming pared 5 bases from V and 0 bases from J, leaving 13 bases between. The CDR3 sequence: CASSPTDNLNTEAFF. The CDR3 nucleotides are TGTGCCAGCAGTCCGACGGACAACTTGAACACTGAAGCTTTCTTT.

This chain links TRBV4-1 with TRBJ2-7; TRBD2 is a possible D gene (5 bases). V lost 0 bases, J lost 5 bases, and 8 bases lay in between. The CDR3 sequence is 13 residues long. Germline loops: CDR1 MGHRA, CDR2 YSYEKL. The chain's CDR3 is CASSQERGHEQYF. CDR3 DNA: TGCGCCAGCAGCCAAGAAAGAGGGCACGAGCAGTACTTC.

The chain links TRBV6-6 to TRBJ1-2, with 9 bases lining up with TRBD1. Trimming took 4 bases from V and 4 from J; bases not matched to a gene: 4. CDR3 length: 14 amino acids. From germline, CDR1 is MNHNY and CDR2 SVGAGI (reference sequence). CDR3 bases: TGTGCCAGCAGTTTAGGACAGGGGATCTATGGCTACACCTTC. The encoded protein is CASSLGQGIYGYTF.